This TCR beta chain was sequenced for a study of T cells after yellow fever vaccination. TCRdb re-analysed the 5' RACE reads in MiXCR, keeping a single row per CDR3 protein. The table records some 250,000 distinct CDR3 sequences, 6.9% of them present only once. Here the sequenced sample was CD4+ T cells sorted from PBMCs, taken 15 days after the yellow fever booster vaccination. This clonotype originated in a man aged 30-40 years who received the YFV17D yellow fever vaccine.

Written as DNA, the CDR3 is TGTGCCAGCCGCGGTTTGAGAGGGGATACGCAGTATTTT. Protein sequence: CASRGLRGDTQYF. The chain employs TRBV5-8 and TRBJ2-3, with D perhaps matching TRBD2 (5 bases). This CDR3 has 13 amino acids. Trimming removed 7 bases from V and 6 bases from J, with 15 bases in between. Germline-derived CDR1 and CDR2 are SGHTS and YDEGEE.